The 20 T cell receptor beta chains reported below all come from one sample, sequenced in a study of cytomegalovirus exposure and HLA in healthy donors. PCR used 60 Vbeta primers and 13 Jbeta primers. Measured with immunoSEQ multiplex PCR; TCRdb has only the in-frame clones, and not every one. Listed are some 120,000 clones; around 3.4% falls within the top ten. Sequencing was done on a sample of PBMCs. The receptors shown here come from a man aged 30-40 years in good health and CMV-seronegative.

This sequence joins TRBV7-2 and TRBJ1-2, with TRBD1 matching 7 bases. CDR3 length: 15 amino acids. CDR1 is SGHTA, CDR2 FQGNSA, per germline. Trimming at V came to 3 bases and at J to 2 bases, leaving 6 bases not matched to a gene. CDR3 DNA sequence: TGTGCCAGCAGCTTGTCCGGGACAGCCAACTATGGCTACACCTTC. This translates into CASSLSGTANYGYTF.

The J gene is TRBJ1-3, the V gene TRBV9, with 8 bases matching TRBD1. In germline, CDR1 is SGDLS, CDR2 YYNGEE. With 3 bases clipped from V and 1 base from J, the junction kept 3 bases outside the gene matches. The CDR3 totals 15 residues. The CDR3 is CASSAQGGSGNTIYF. The CDR3 DNA reads TGTGCCAGCAGCGCACAGGGGGGATCTGGAAACACCATATATTTT.

The V call is TRBV6-4, the J call TRBJ1-2; 12 nucleotides align to TRBD1. In germline, CDR1 is MRHNA, CDR2 SNTAGT. J was trimmed by 8 bases and V by 7 bases; bases with no gene match: 5. CDR3 length equals 13 residues. Written as DNA, the CDR3 is TGTGCCAGCAAGGGACAGGGGGCGAGCGGCTACACCTTC. Translated: CASKGQGASGYTF.

This chain connects TRBV25-1 to TRBJ1-6; 9 bases align to TRBD1. Germline CDR1 is MGHDK and CDR2 is SYGVNS. This CDR3 comprises 17 residues. Trimming at V came to 2 bases and at J to 3 bases, leaving 5 bases not matched to a gene. Here the CDR3 reads CASSEGPGQGYNSPLHF. CDR3 in DNA: TGTGCCAGCAGTGAAGGACCGGGACAGGGCTATAATTCACCCCTCCACTTT. The full variable domain, with the rest looked up from reference TRBV25-1 and TRBJ1-6, is EADIYQTPRYLVIGTGKKITLECSQTMGHDKMYWYQQDPGMELHLIHYSYGVNSTEKGDLSSESTVSRIRTEHFPLTLESARPSHTSQYLCASSEGPGQGYNSPLHFGNGTRLTVT.

The genes are TRBV5-1 and TRBJ2-7; D perhaps matches TRBD1 (6 bases). Trimming removed 4 bases from V and 1 base from J, with 15 bases in between. Germline V gene sequence: CDR1 SGHRS, CDR2 YFSETQ. The CDR3 consists of 15 residues. The CDR3 sequence: CASSLHRTASYEQYF. The CDR3 nucleotides read TGCGCCAGCAGCCTACATAGGACAGCGTCCTACGAGCAGTACTTC.

The chain links TRBV13 to TRBJ2-7; TRBD1 aligns across 9 bases. This CDR3 spans 13 amino acids. CDR1 and CDR2 from the germline V gene are PRHDT and FYEKMQ (reference sequence). V trimming: 5 bases; J trimming: 6 bases; junction bases outside the gene matches: 5. The CDR3 spells CASSRTGVREQYF. CDR3 nucleotides: TGTGCCAGCAGCCGGACAGGGGTGCGCGAGCAGTACTTC. Filled out from reference TRBV13 and TRBJ2-7, the complete variable domain reads AAGVIQSPRHLIKEKRETATLKCYPIPRHDTVYWYQQGPGQDPQFLISFYEKMQSDKGSIPDRFSAQQFSDYHSELNMSSLELGDSALYFCASSRTGVREQYFGPGTRLTVT.

The chain has TRBV21-1 and TRBJ2-7; the table's TRBD1 call for D was not verified on the DNA. TRBV21-1 is an annotated pseudogene. The CDR3 is 17 residues long. The CDR3 region is CASSKARQGVPIVGQYF. In DNA form, the CDR3 reads TGTGCCAGCAGCAAAGCTCGACAGGGGGTTCCTATTGTAGGGCAGTACTTC.

The chain has TRBV2 and TRBJ1-5; the match to TRBD1 covers 7 bases. This CDR3 is built from 15 residues. Germline CDR1 is SNHLY and CDR2 is FYNNEI. The V gene end was trimmed by 6 bases and the J gene end by 4 bases; junction bases not matched to a gene: 9. The CDR3 reads CASSREGRGNQPQHF. CDR3 bases: TGTGCCAGCAGCCGAGAGGGCAGGGGGAATCAGCCCCAGCATTTT.

Here the CDR3 DNA reads TGTGCCAGCCGAGGGACAGGGCGGAGCACTGAAGCTTTCTTT. Its translation: CASRGTGRSTEAFF. This rearrangement joins TRBV27 to TRBJ1-1; 9 positions agree with TRBD1. The CDR3 has 14 residues. The germline CDR1 and CDR2 sequences are MNHEY and SMNVEV (reference sequence). The junction had 8 bases not matched to a gene; V was cut back by 8 bases and J by 4 bases.

The chain combines TRBV7-9 with TRBJ1-2; 10 bases are a match to TRBD1. The V gene's germline CDR1 is SEHNR and CDR2 FQNEAQ (reference sequence). V shed 5 bases and J 9 bases; nucleotides not matched to a gene: 9. The CDR3 has 14 residues. CDR3 nucleotides: TGTGCCAGCAGCATAACCCGACAGGGGGCTCGCTACACCTTC. The encoded protein is CASSITRQGARYTF.

Regarding this clone: Relative to the germline gene, one junction end is altered; a read error may explain this. V is TRBV2 and J is TRBJ2-2, with D maybe TRBD2 (5 bases). Germline V CDR1 and CDR2: SNHLY, FYNNEI. This CDR3 comprises 15 residues. The CDR3 DNA sequence: TGTGCCAGCAGTGAAAGCGGACTGATCACCGGGGAGCTGCTTTTT. Its translation: CASSESGLITGELLF.

This chain uses TRBV19 with TRBJ1-6; possibly TRBD1 for D (5 bases). This CDR3 region has 13 residues. V lost 7 bases and J lost 14, with 18 bases in between. Germline V gives CDR1 LNHDA, CDR2 SQIVND (reference sequence). This CDR3 reads CASTAGNSPTLHF. CDR3 sequence (DNA): TGTGCCAGTACCGCAGGGAACAGTCCTACCCTCCACTTT. Variable domain in full (rest from reference TRBV19 and TRBJ1-6): DGGITQSPKYLFRKEGQNVTLSCEQNLNHDAMYWYRQDPGQGLRLIYYSQIVNDFQKGDIAEGYSVSREKKESFPLTVTSAQKNPTAFYLCASTAGNSPTLHFGNGTRLTVT.

This chain uses TRBV19 with TRBJ1-5, with 9 positions matching TRBD1. The CDR3 is made up of 14 amino acids. Germline V gene lookup returns CDR1 LNHDA and CDR2 SQIVND (reference sequence). The trim removed 7 bases at V and 4 bases at J, leaving 5 bases unmatched. CDR3 residues: CASNTGGRNQPQHF. CDR3 nucleotide sequence: TGTGCCAGTAATACAGGGGGCCGGAATCAGCCCCAGCATTTT. Drawing the rest from reference TRBV19 and TRBJ1-5, the complete variable domain is DGGITQSPKYLFRKEGQNVTLSCEQNLNHDAMYWYRQDPGQGLRLIYYSQIVNDFQKGDIAEGYSVSREKKESFPLTVTSAQKNPTAFYLCASNTGGRNQPQHFGDGTRLSIL.

The genes are TRBV6-1 and TRBJ2-1, with D maybe TRBD1 (5 bases). CDR1 and CDR2 from the germline V gene are MNHNS and SASEGT. CDR3 length: 15 amino acids. Trimming removed 0 bases from V and 4 bases from J, with 10 bases in between. The CDR3 region is CASSEAETAYNEQFF. CDR3 in DNA: TGTGCCAGCAGTGAAGCGGAGACAGCGTACAATGAGCAGTTCTTC.

The V call is TRBV11-2, the J call TRBJ2-1, with 11 bases aligning to TRBD2. The length of the CDR3 is 15 residues. Looked up from germline, CDR1 is SGHAT and CDR2 is FQNNGV. V lost 4 bases to trimming and J lost 12 bases; unmatched junction nucleotides: 11. The CDR3 sequence is CASSSPSSGGPLQFF. The DNA for the CDR3 is TGTGCCAGCAGCTCCCCGTCTAGCGGGGGGCCCCTGCAGTTCTTC. Supplemented by reference TRBV11-2 and TRBJ2-1, the full variable domain reads EAGVAQSPRYKIIEKRQSVAFWCNPISGHATLYWYQQILGQGPKLLIQFQNNGVVDDSQLPKDRFSAERLKGVDSTLKIQPAKLEDSAVYLCASSSPSSGGPLQFFGPGTRLTVL.

The V gene is TRBV4-2, the J gene TRBJ2-1; no clear D. There are 15 residues in the CDR3. In germline, CDR1 is LGHNA, CDR2 YNFKEQ. Trimming stripped 1 base from V and 0 bases from J, with 7 bases between. As DNA, the CDR3 is TGTGCCAGCAGCCAAGTACAGCACTCCTACAATGAGCAGTTCTTC. Encoded protein: CASSQVQHSYNEQFF.

This rearrangement joins TRBV5-8 to TRBJ1-5; 9 positions agree with TRBD1. The CDR3 contains 20 residues. Germline V gene lookup returns CDR1 SGHTS and CDR2 YDEGEE. Trimming at V came to 0 bases and at J to 0 bases, leaving 13 bases not matched to a gene. The CDR3: CASSLGILDRGPYSNQPQHF. The CDR3 DNA is TGTGCCAGCAGCTTGGGTATTTTGGACAGGGGCCCTTATAGCAATCAGCCCCAGCATTTT.

The chain carries TRBV7-2 and TRBJ2-2, with 7 bases lining up with TRBD1. V shed 5 bases, J shed 1 base, and the junction held 4 bases outside the gene matches. The CDR3 consists of 15 residues. Germline V lookup: CDR1 SGHTA, CDR2 FQGNSA. CDR3 protein: CASSPRDRNTGELFF. In DNA, the CDR3 is TGTGCCAGCAGCCCACGGGACAGGAACACCGGGGAGCTGTTTTTT.

The J gene is TRBJ1-2, the V gene TRBV7-2, with D unclear. The CDR3 loop spans 13 amino acids. Germline values: CDR1 SGHTA, CDR2 FQGNSA. Deletions cut 4 bases from V and 8 bases from J, with 14 bases between. CDR3 region: CASSSTPMWGYTF. CDR3 bases: TGTGCCAGCAGCTCTACCCCAATGTGGGGCTACACCTTC.

The chain combines TRBV27 with TRBJ1-2; 11 bases agree with TRBD1. CDR1 and CDR2 (germline): MNHEY, SMNVEV (reference sequence). Unmatched junction bases numbered 5, after V lost 5 bases and J lost 0 bases. The CDR3 extends over 16 amino acids. CDR3 coding DNA: TGTGCCAGCAGTGTGGGACAGGGGGGTGCTAACTATGGCTACACCTTC. The encoded protein is CASSVGQGGANYGYTF.